This T cell receptor beta chain was captured by sequencing in a study of shared clonotypes between healthy human individuals. Researchers partitioned CD4+ cells into CD45RA+ naive and CD45RA-negative memory subsets. This clone was counted a few times. V was pared by 4 bases and J by 4 bases, with 3 bases of the junction left unmatched. The CDR3 has 13 residues. CDR1 is MDHEN and CDR2 is SYDVKM in the germline V gene. Generated by immunoSEQ multiplex PCR, the TCRdb table keeps only in-frame clones and is missing some. Among millions of clones listed, roughly 94% were seen once. The chain uses TRBV28 and TRBJ1-2; 7 bases are a match to TRBD1. This TCR was sampled from a man aged 18 to 29 in good health. Specimen: naive CD4+ T cells sorted from blood. The sample's subset: CD45RA+ positively selected. The CDR3, as DNA: TGTGCCAGCAGTTCGGGACAGCCCTATGGCTACACCTTC. Translation gives CASSSGQPYGYTF.